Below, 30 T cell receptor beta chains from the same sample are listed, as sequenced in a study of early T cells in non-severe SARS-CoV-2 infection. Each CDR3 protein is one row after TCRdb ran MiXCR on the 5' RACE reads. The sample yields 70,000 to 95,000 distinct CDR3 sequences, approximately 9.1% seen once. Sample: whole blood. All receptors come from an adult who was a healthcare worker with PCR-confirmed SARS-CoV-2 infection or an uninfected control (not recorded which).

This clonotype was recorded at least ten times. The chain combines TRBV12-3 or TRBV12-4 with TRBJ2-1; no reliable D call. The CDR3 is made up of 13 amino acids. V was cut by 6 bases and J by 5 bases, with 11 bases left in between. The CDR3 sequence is CASSIGPHNEQFF. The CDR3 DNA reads TGTGCCAGCAGCATCGGACCGCACAATGAGCAGTTCTTC.

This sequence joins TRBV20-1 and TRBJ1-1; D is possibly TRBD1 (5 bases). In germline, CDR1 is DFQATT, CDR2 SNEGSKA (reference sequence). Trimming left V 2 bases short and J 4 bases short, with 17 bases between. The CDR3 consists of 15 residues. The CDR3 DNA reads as TGCAGTGCTAGACCAGCGAGGGCGAGGGGCACTGAAGCTTTCTTT. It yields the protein CSARPARARGTEAFF.

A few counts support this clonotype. CDR3 region: CASRELAGNRHTQYF. DNA for the CDR3: TGTGCCAGCAGGGAACTAGCGGGCAACCGCCATACGCAGTATTTT. The V gene is TRBV28, the J gene TRBJ2-3; 9 bases align to TRBD2. This CDR3 has 15 amino acids. Germline V CDR1 and CDR2: MDHEN, SYDVKM. V lost 6 bases to trimming and J lost 7 bases; unmatched junction nucleotides: 11.

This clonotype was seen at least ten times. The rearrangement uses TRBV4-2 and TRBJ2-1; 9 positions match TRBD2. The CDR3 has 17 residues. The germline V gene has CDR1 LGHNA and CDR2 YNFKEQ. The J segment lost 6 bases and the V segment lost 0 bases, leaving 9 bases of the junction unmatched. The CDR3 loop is CASSQDIGGRAGNEQFF. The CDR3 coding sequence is TGTGCCAGCAGCCAAGATATCGGCGGGAGGGCCGGCAATGAGCAGTTCTTC.

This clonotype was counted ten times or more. The CDR3 region is CASSLDGLEDEQYF. In DNA, the CDR3 is TGTGCCAGCAGCTTAGACGGACTAGAGGACGAGCAGTACTTC. The rearrangement joins TRBV5-6 to TRBJ2-7; 7 bases line up with TRBD2. Germline-derived CDR1 and CDR2 are SGHDT and YYEEEE. This CDR3 is built from 14 residues. V lost 2 bases and J lost 5; bases outside the gene matches: 7.

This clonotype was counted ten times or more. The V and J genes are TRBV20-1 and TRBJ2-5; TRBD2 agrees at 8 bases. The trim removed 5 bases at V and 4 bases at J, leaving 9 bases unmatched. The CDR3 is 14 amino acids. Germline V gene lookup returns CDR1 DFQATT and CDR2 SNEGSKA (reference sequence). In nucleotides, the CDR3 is TGCAGTGCTGACGCGGGGGGAGGTCTAGAGACCCAGTACTTC. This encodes CSADAGGGLETQYF.

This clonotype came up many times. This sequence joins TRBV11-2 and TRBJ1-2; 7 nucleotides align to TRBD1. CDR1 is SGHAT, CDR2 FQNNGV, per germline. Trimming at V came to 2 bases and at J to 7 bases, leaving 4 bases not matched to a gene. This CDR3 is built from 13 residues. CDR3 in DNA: TGTGCCAGCAGCTTAACAGGGGAAGTTGGCTACACCTTC. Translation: CASSLTGEVGYTF.

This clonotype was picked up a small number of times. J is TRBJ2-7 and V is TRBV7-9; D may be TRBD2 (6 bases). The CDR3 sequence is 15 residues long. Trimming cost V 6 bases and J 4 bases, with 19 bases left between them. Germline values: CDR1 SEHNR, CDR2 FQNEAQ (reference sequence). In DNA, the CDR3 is TGTGCCAGCAGTATACGGGGCGGGGCAGATTACGAGCAGTACTTC. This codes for CASSIRGGADYEQYF.

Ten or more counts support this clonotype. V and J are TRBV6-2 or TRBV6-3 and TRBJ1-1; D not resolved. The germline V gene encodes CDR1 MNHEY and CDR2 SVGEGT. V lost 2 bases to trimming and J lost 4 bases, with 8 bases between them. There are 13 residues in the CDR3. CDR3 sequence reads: CASSYTVITEAFF. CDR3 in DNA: TGTGCCAGCAGTTACACGGTAATCACTGAAGCTTTCTTT.

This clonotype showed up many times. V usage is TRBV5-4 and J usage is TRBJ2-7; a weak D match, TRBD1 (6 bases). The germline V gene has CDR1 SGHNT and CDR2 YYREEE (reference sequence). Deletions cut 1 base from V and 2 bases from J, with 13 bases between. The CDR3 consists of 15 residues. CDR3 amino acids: CASSLPGQSTYEQYF. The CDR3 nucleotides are TGTGCCAGCAGCTTGCCCGGACAGTCCACCTACGAGCAGTACTTC.

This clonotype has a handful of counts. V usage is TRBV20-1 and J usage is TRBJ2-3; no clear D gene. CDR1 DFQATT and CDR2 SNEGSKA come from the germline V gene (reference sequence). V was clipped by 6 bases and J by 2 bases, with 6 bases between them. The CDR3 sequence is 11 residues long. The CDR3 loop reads CSAINTDTQYF. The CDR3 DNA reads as TGCAGTGCCATAAACACAGATACGCAGTATTTT.

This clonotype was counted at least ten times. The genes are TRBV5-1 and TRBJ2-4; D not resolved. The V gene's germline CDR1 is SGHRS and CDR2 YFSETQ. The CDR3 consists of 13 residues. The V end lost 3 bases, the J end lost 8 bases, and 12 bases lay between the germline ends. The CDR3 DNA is TGCGCCAGCAGCTACCATGTCCGAGACATTCAGTACTTC. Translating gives CASSYHVRDIQYF.

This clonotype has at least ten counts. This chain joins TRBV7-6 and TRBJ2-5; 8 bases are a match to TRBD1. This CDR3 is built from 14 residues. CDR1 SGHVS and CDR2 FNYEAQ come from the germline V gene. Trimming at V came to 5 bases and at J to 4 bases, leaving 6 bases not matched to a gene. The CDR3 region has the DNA TGTGCCAGCAGCCCCCCCAGGGGGCTAGAGACCCAGTACTTC. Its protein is CASSPPRGLETQYF. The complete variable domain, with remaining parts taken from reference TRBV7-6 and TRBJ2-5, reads GAGVSQSPRYKVTKRGQDVALRCDPISGHVSLYWYRQALGQGPEFLTYFNYEAQQDKSGLPNDRFSAERPEGSISTLTIQRTEQRDSAMYRCASSPPRGLETQYFGPGTRLLVL.

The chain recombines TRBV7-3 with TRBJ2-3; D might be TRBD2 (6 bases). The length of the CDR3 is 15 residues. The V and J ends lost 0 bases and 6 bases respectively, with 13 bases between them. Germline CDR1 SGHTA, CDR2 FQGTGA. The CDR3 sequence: CASSLTAGSLDTQYF. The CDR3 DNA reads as TGTGCCAGCAGCTTAACCGCCGGGAGTTTGGATACGCAGTATTTT.

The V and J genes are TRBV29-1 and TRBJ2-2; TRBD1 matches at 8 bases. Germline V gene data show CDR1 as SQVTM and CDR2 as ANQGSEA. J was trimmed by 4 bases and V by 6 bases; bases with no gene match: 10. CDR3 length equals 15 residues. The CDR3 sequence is CSVQRRQGATGELFF. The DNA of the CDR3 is TGCAGCGTCCAAAGGAGGCAGGGGGCCACCGGGGAGCTGTTTTTT.

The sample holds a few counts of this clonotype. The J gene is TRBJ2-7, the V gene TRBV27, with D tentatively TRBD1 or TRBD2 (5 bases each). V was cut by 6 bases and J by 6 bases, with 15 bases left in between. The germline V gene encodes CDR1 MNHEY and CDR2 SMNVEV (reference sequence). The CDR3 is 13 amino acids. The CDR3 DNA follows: TGTGCCAGCAGCTACTCTCAGGGACGCGAGCAGTACTTC. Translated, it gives CASSYSQGREQYF.

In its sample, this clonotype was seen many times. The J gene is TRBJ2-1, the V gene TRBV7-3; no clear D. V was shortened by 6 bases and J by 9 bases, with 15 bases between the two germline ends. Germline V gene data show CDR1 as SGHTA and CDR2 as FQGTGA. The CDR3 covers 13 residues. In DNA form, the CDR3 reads TGTGCCAGCAGTTCTATGGACGGCGCTGAGCAGTTCTTC. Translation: CASSSMDGAEQFF.

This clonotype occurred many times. CDR3 coding DNA: TGTGCCATCAGTGAGACCTCAGGACGGCTCAATTCACCCCTCCACTTT. Its protein product is CAISETSGRLNSPLHF. The chain employs TRBV10-3 and TRBJ1-6; no clear D gene. In germline, CDR1 is ENHRY, CDR2 SYGVKD. The CDR3 consists of 16 residues. V was trimmed by 2 bases and J by 7 bases, leaving 15 bases between them.

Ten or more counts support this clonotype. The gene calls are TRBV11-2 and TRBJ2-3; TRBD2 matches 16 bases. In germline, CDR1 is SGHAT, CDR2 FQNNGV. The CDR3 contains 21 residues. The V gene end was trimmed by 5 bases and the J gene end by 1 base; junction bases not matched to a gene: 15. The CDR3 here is CASSRGLAGGQVSPRTDTQYF. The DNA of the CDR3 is TGTGCCAGCAGCCGGGGACTAGCGGGAGGGCAGGTTTCTCCCCGCACAGATACGCAGTATTTT.

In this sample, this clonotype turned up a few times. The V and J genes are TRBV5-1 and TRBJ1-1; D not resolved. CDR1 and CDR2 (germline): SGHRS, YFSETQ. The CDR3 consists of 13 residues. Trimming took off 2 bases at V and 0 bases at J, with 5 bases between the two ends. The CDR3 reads CASSFRMNTEAFF. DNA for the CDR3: TGCGCCAGCAGCTTTCGGATGAACACTGAAGCTTTCTTT.

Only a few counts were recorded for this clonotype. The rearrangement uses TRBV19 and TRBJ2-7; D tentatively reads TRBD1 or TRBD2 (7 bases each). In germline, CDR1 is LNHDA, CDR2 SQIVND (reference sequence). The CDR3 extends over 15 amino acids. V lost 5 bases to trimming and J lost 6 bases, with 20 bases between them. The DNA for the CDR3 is TGTGCCAGTAGTTCCCGAGCGGGGACAGTGAGCGAGCAGTACTTC. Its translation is CASSSRAGTVSEQYF.

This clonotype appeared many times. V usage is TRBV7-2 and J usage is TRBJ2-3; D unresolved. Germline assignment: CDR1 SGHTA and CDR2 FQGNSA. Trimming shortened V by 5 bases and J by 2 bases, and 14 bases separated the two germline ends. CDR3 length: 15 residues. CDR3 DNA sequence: TGTGCCAGCAGCCCAGTCCGGACGCCCACAGATACGCAGTATTTT. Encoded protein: CASSPVRTPTDTQYF.

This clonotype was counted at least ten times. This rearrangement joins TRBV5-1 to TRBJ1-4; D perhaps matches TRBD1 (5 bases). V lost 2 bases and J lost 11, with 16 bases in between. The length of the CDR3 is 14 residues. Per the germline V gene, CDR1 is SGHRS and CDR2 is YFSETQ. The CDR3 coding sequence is TGCGCCAGCAGCTTCGGGCAGGGAGGAGGGAAACTGTTTTTT. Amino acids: CASSFGQGGGKLFF.

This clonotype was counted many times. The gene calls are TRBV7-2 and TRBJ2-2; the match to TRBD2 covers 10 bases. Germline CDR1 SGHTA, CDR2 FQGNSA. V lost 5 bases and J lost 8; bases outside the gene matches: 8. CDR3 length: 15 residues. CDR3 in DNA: TGTGCCAGCAGCCCCACTAGCGGGAAATGGGGGGAGCTGTTTTTT. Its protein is CASSPTSGKWGELFF.

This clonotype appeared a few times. The CDR3 sequence is CSARGQSVTEAFF. For the CDR3, the DNA is TGCAGTGCTAGAGGACAGTCCGTCACTGAAGCTTTCTTT. The chain recombines TRBV20-1 with TRBJ1-1; D might be TRBD1 (5 bases). Germline-derived CDR1 and CDR2 are DFQATT and SNEGSKA (reference sequence). The CDR3 spans 13 residues. Trimming took 1 base from V and 4 from J, leaving 10 bases between them.

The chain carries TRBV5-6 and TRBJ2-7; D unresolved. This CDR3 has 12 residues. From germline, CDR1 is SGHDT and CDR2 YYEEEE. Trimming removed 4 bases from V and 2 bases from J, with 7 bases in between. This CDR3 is CASSPQTYEQYF. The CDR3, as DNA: TGTGCCAGCAGCCCCCAGACCTACGAGCAGTACTTC.

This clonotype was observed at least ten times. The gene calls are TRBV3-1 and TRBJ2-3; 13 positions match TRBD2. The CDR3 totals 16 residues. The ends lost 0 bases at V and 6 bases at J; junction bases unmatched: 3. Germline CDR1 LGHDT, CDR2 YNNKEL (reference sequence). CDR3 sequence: CASSQDVLAGGDTQYF. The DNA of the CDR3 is TGTGCCAGCAGCCAAGATGTACTAGCGGGAGGGGATACGCAGTATTTT.

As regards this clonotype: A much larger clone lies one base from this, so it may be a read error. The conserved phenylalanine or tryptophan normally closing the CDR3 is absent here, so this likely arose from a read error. CDR3 coding DNA: TGTGCCAGCAGCTTAGCGTATCCGGGTACGAACACCGGGGAGCTGTTTTTA. It yields the protein CASSLAYPGTNTGELFL. The chain carries TRBV7-8 and TRBJ2-2; no reliable D call. Trimming pared 0 bases from V and 0 bases from J, leaving 11 bases between. The CDR3 totals 17 residues. From germline, CDR1 is SGHVS and CDR2 FQNEAQ.

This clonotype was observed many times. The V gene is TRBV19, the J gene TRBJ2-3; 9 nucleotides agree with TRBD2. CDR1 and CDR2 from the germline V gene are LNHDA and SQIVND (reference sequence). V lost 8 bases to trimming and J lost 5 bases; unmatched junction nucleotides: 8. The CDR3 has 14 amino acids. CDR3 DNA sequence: TGTGCCAGTTACAGCGGGAGGAGGGGAGATACGCAGTATTTT. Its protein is CASYSGRRGDTQYF. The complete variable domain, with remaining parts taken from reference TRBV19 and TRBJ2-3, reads DGGITQSPKYLFRKEGQNVTLSCEQNLNHDAMYWYRQDPGQGLRLIYYSQIVNDFQKGDIAEGYSVSREKKESFPLTVTSAQKNPTAFYLCASYSGRRGDTQYFGPGTRLTVL.

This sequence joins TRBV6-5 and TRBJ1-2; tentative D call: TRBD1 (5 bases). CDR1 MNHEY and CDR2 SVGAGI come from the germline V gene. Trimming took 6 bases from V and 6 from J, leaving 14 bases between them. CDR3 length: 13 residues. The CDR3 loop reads CASSSSMGDGYTF. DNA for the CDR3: TGTGCCAGCAGCTCCTCTATGGGGGATGGCTACACCTTC.